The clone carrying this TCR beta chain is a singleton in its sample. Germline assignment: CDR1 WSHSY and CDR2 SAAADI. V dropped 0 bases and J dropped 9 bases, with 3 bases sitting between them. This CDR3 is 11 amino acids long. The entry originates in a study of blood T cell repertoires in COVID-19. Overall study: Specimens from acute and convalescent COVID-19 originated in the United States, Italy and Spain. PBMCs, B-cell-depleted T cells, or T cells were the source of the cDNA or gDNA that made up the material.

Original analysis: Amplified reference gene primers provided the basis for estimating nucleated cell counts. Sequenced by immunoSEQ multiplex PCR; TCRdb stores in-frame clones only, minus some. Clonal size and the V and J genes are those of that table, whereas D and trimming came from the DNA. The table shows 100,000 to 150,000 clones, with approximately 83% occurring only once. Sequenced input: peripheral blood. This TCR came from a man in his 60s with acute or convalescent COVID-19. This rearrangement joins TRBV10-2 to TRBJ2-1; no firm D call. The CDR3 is CASSESREQFF. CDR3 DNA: TGCGCCAGCAGTGAGTCCCGTGAGCAGTTCTTC.